Listed below are T cell receptor beta chains from one sample, sequenced in a study of blood T cells in healthy people across ages. TCRdb re-analysed the 5' RACE reads in MiXCR, keeping a single row per CDR3 protein. The data contain almost 300,000 distinct CDR3 sequences, roughly 29% of them seen just once; the ten biggest clones take up 25% to 35%. Sequencing used blood. These receptors all come from a woman between 65 and 79 years old in good health. The CDR3 runs from the conserved cysteine through the conserved F or W. Each record gives: J gene, clone size, D gene, V gene, CDR3 DNA, CDR3 protein. A D gene is named only where the DNA matches it firmly. The size field is filled for only some rows; it gives once, few, many or a size class.

J gene: TRBJ1-1
clone size: .
D gene: .
V gene: TRBV28
CDR3 DNA: TGTGCCAGCAGCTCAGGGCCTTTTTTCCCCACTGAAGCTTTCTTT
CDR3 protein: CASSSGPFFPTEAFF

J gene: TRBJ2-7
clone size: .
D gene: .
V gene: TRBV20-1
CDR3 DNA: TGCAGTGCCAGCTCTTGGCCTCAAAGTGGGGACGAGCAGTACTTC
CDR3 protein: CSASSWPQSGDEQYF

J gene: TRBJ1-2
clone size: .
D gene: .
V gene: TRBV20-1
CDR3 DNA: TGCAGTGCTAGGAGGGGGGCAGGGGCCTATGGCTACACCTTC
CDR3 protein: CSARRGAGAYGYTF

J gene: TRBJ1-5
clone size: .
D gene: .
V gene: TRBV7-9
CDR3 DNA: TGTGCCAGCAGCTTGGGTTGGAGCAGCAATCAGCCCCAGCATTTT
CDR3 protein: CASSLGWSSNQPQHF

J gene: TRBJ1-1
clone size: few
D gene: .
V gene: TRBV6-2/TRBV6-3
CDR3 DNA: TGTGCCAGCAGTTACTCGGCCGAAGCTTTCTTT
CDR3 protein: CASSYSAEAFF

J gene: TRBJ2-7
clone size: few
D gene: .
V gene: TRBV20-1
CDR3 DNA: TGCAGTGCTAGAGATCGGCAGGGTATATCCTACGAGCAGTACTTC
CDR3 protein: CSARDRQGISYEQYF

J gene: TRBJ2-5
clone size: .
D gene: .
V gene: TRBV24-1
CDR3 DNA: TGTGCCACCAGTGATTTGGGGCAGGGGCAAAAAGAGACCCAGTACTTC
CDR3 protein: CATSDLGQGQKETQYF

J gene: TRBJ2-7
clone size: few
D gene: .
V gene: TRBV7-2
CDR3 DNA: TGTGCCAGCAGCTTAGGTATGCCCTTTACCTACGAGCAGTACTTC
CDR3 protein: CASSLGMPFTYEQYF

J gene: TRBJ2-7
clone size: many
D gene: .
V gene: TRBV7-9
CDR3 DNA: TGTGCCAGCAGTTTCTATGACGAGCAGTACTTC
CDR3 protein: CASSFYDEQYF

J gene: TRBJ2-2
clone size: .
D gene: TRBD1
V gene: TRBV7-3
CDR3 DNA: TGTGCCAGCAGCTTAAGTCTGCGGGACAGGGGATCTACCGGGGAGCTGTTTTTT
CDR3 protein: CASSLSLRDRGSTGELFF

J gene: TRBJ2-1
clone size: .
D gene: TRBD2
V gene: TRBV4-1
CDR3 DNA: TGCGCCAGCAGCCAGCCGACTAGCGGGAGCTCCTACAATGAGCAGTTCTTC
CDR3 protein: CASSQPTSGSSYNEQFF

J gene: TRBJ2-3
clone size: .
D gene: .
V gene: TRBV9
CDR3 DNA: TGTGCCAGCAGCCTCGCCGGGGCGTCCCGCACAGATACGCAGTATTTT
CDR3 protein: CASSLAGASRTDTQYF

J gene: TRBJ2-7
clone size: .
D gene: TRBD2
V gene: TRBV6-2/TRBV6-3
CDR3 DNA: TGTGCCAGCAGCCGACCGGGAACTAGCGGCAGGGAGCAGTACTTC
CDR3 protein: CASSRPGTSGREQYF

J gene: TRBJ2-1
clone size: .
D gene: TRBD2
V gene: TRBV7-8
CDR3 DNA: TGTGCCAGCAGGCTAAAACTAGCGGGAGGGCCCAATGAGCAGTTCTTC
CDR3 protein: CASRLKLAGGPNEQFF

J gene: TRBJ2-5
clone size: few
D gene: .
V gene: TRBV20-1
CDR3 DNA: TGCAGTGCTAGTTGGCAGGAGCAAGAGACCCAGTACTTC
CDR3 protein: CSASWQEQETQYF

J gene: TRBJ2-7
clone size: .
D gene: .
V gene: TRBV12-3/TRBV12-4
CDR3 DNA: TGTGCCAGCAGTCCCAGGGTTACCGGCTCCGAGCAGTACTTC
CDR3 protein: CASSPRVTGSEQYF

J gene: TRBJ2-5
clone size: .
D gene: TRBD1
V gene: TRBV12-3/TRBV12-4
CDR3 DNA: TGTGCCAGCAGTTTGGGACAGGGTAACCAAGAGACCCAGTACTTC
CDR3 protein: CASSLGQGNQETQYF

J gene: TRBJ2-7
clone size: .
D gene: .
V gene: TRBV29-1
CDR3 DNA: TGCAGCGTTGAAGATCAAGAAGGGGTTGCCGAGCAGTACTTC
CDR3 protein: CSVEDQEGVAEQYF

J gene: TRBJ2-7
clone size: few
D gene: .
V gene: TRBV12-3/TRBV12-4
CDR3 DNA: TGTGCCAGCAGCGTGAAGGAGTTCGAGCAGTATTTC
CDR3 protein: CASSVKEFEQYF

J gene: TRBJ2-1
clone size: many
D gene: .
V gene: TRBV29-1
CDR3 DNA: TGCAGCGTTGATTCGACCGTATCGTTCTTC
CDR3 protein: CSVDSTVSFF

J gene: TRBJ2-6
clone size: few
D gene: .
V gene: TRBV28
CDR3 DNA: TGTGCCAGCAGCCAAACAGGGAGGGTTGGGGCCAACGTCCTGACTTTC
CDR3 protein: CASSQTGRVGANVLTF

J gene: TRBJ1-2
clone size: .
D gene: TRBD1
V gene: TRBV6-5
CDR3 DNA: TGTGCCAGCAGCCGTACAGACAGGGAGCCTAACTATGGCTACACCTTC
CDR3 protein: CASSRTDREPNYGYTF

J gene: TRBJ1-4
clone size: .
D gene: .
V gene: TRBV19
CDR3 DNA: TGTGCCAGTGCGGTTGGACGGAGGTTTGAAAAACTGTTTTTT
CDR3 protein: CASAVGRRFEKLFF